This T cell receptor beta chain comes out of a study of cytomegalovirus exposure and HLA in healthy donors. Study at large: Later, an analysis reported that the 110 or so validation repertoires had used the same platform as the approximately 680 first-cohort repertoires. Study-level results: Diagnosis of cytomegalovirus status made by the classifier reportedly showed high specificity and sensitivity. Most TCRs appeared rarely, but some public TCRs recurred in many donors.

CDR1 is SQVTM, CDR2 ANQGSEA, per germline. J gave up 1 base and V 6 bases, and 5 bases lay outside the gene matches. This CDR3 is 13 amino acids long. As for this clone: Its antigen is unidentified.

Generated by immunoSEQ multiplex PCR, the TCRdb table keeps only in-frame clones and is missing some. The sample contains over 200,000 clones, over 80% of which appear only once. The V gene is TRBV29-1, the J gene TRBJ2-7; 8 bases align to TRBD1. The origin of this receptor is a woman aged 25 to 39 in good health and CMV-seropositive. What was sequenced was PBMCs. In nucleotides, the CDR3 is TGCAGCGTAACCGGGGACAGGTCCTACGAGCAGTACTTC. Protein: CSVTGDRSYEQYF.